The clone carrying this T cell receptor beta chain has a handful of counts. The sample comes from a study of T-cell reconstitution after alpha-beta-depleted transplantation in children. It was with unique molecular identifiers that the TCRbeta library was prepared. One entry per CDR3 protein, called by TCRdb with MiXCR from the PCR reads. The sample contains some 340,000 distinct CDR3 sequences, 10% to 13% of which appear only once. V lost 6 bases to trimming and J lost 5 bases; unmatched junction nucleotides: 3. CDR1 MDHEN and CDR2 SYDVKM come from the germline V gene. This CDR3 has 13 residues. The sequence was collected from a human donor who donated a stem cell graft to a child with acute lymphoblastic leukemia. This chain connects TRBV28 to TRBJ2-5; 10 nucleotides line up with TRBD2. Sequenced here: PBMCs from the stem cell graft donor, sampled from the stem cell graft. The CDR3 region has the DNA TGTGCCAGCAGGGGACTAGCGAAGGAGACCCAGTACTTC. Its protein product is CASRGLAKETQYF.